Sequencing of this T cell receptor beta chain was carried out in a study of Tregs in tolerant kidney transplant recipients. Study at large: Related graft donors supplied nonmyeloablative bone marrow transplants, and mixed chimerism was transient.

Method: immunoSEQ multiplex PCR; TCRdb's copy keeps in-frame clones and lacks some. This sample has under 95,000 clones, with around 93% found just once. CDR3 size: 17 residues. V lost 7 bases to trimming and J lost 4 bases; unmatched junction nucleotides: 15. Germline CDR1 reads WSHSY; CDR2 reads SAAADI. Unstimulated Tregs (CD4+CD25+CD127-) and CD4+CD25- non-Tregs were sorted from PBMCs. The chain is built from TRBV10-2 and TRBJ2-2; TRBD1 matches at 7 bases. Sequencing used Tregs from blood, obtained before the transplant. This TCR was recovered from a human donor who received a combined kidney and bone marrow transplant. CDR3 loop: CASTSRQGIRGTGELFF. The CDR3, as DNA: TGCGCCAGCACCAGTAGACAGGGAATACGGGGCACCGGGGAGCTGTTTTTT.